The text below deals with one TCR beta chain. Its antigen is still unknown. In the same sample, other DNA sequences code for this CDR3. The CDR3 consists of 10 residues. V dropped 5 bases and J dropped 5 bases, with 4 bases sitting between them. Germline V gives CDR1 GTSNPN, CDR2 SVGIG (reference sequence). Data came from immunoSEQ multiplex PCR; TCRdb stores just in-frame clones and leaves some out. The sample contains about 2 million clones, just under 95% of which appear only once. These data belong to a study of shared clonotypes between healthy human individuals. Naivety among CD8 cells was defined by CD45RO negativity and positive CCR7 selection, thereby excluding terminally differentiated effector memory CD45RA+ cells. Study conclusions and caveats: Rarefaction revealed incomplete sorted-subset sequencing despite large depth.

The TCR sequence derives from a man between 18 and 35 years old in good health. Sequences were obtained from naive CD8+ T cells sorted from blood. This rearrangement joins TRBV30 to TRBJ2-1; D is unclear. CDR3 in amino acids: CAWGNNEQFF. The CDR3 DNA follows: TGTGCCTGGGGTAACAATGAGCAGTTCTTC.